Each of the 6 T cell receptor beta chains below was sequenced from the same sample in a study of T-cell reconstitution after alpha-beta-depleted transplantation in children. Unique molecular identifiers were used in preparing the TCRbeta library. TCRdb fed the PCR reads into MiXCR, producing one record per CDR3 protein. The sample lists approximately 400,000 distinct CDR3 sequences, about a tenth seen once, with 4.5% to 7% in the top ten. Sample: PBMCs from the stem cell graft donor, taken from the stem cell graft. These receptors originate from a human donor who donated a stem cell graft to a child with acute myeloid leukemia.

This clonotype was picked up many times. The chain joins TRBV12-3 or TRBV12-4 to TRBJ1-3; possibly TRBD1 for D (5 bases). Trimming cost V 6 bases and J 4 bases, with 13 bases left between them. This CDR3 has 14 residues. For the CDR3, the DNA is TGTGCCAGCAGACCCGGGACCGCAGGAAACACCATATATTTT. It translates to CASRPGTAGNTIYF.

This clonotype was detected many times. The CDR3 DNA is TGTGCCAGCAGTCTACGTCAGGGGAGGAACTATGGCTACACCTTC. This translates into CASSLRQGRNYGYTF. The chain carries TRBV27 and TRBJ1-2, with D tentatively TRBD1 (6 bases). This CDR3 region has 15 residues. The V end was cut by 5 bases, the J end by 2 bases, with 15 bases between. Germline loops: CDR1 MNHEY, CDR2 SMNVEV (reference sequence).

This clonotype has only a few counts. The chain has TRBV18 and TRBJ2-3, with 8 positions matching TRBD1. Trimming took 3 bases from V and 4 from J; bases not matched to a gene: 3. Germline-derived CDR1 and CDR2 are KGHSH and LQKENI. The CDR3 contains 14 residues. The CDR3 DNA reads TGTGCCAGCTCACCGGACAGGGTCTCAGATACGCAGTATTTT. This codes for CASSPDRVSDTQYF.

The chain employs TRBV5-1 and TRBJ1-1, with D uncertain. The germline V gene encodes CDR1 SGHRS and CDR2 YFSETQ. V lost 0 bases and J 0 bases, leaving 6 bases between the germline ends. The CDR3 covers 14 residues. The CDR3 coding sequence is TGCGCCAGCAGCTTGGGAGAACTGAACACTGAAGCTTTCTTT. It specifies CASSLGELNTEAFF.

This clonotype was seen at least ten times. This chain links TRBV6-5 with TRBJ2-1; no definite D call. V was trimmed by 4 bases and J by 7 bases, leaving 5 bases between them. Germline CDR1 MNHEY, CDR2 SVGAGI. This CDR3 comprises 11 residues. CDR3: CASSFVNEQFF. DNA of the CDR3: TGTGCCAGCAGTTTTGTTAATGAGCAGTTCTTC.

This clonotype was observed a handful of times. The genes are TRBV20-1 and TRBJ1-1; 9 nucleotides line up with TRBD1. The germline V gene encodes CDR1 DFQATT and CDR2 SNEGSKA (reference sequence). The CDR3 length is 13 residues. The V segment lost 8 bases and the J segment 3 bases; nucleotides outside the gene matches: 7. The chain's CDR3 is CSPKQGADTEAFF. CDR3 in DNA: TGCAGTCCGAAACAGGGGGCAGACACTGAAGCTTTCTTT.